A selection of T cell receptor beta chains follows, all from one sample in a study of blood T cell repertoires in COVID-19. This table comes from immunoSEQ multiplex PCR, and its TCRdb copy is limited to in-frame clones, with some not included. The sample carries 150,000 to 200,000 clones, 92% recorded once. Sequencing input: peripheral blood. These receptors were collected from a man younger than 45 with COVID-19, enrolled during active disease. The CDR3 runs from the conserved cysteine through the conserved F or W. D genes are given only for firm matches. Size is omitted from some rows. Given values are once, few, many or a class for expanded clones.

size: -
length: 13
J: TRBJ2-7
D: TRBD2
V: TRBV5-1
CDR3: CASSPSGSYEQYF
DNA: TGCGCCAGCAGCCCTAGCGGTTCCTACGAGCAGTACTTC

size: -
length: 14
J: TRBJ2-7
D: TRBD1
V: TRBV19
CDR3: CASSGDRYNYEQYF
DNA: TGTGCCAGTAGTGGGGACAGGTACAACTACGAGCAGTACTTC

size: -
length: 14
J: TRBJ1-1
D: -
V: TRBV6-5
CDR3: CASSYSGHPTEAFF
DNA: TGTGCCAGCAGTTACTCAGGACACCCTACTGAAGCTTTCTTT

size: once
length: 17
J: TRBJ2-1
D: TRBD2
V: TRBV19
CDR3: CASSFWTSGRGYNEQFF
DNA: TGTGCCAGTAGTTTCTGGACTAGCGGGAGAGGGTACAATGAGCAGTTCTTC

size: -
length: 15
J: TRBJ2-6
D: -
V: TRBV6-5
CDR3: CASSFDRHGANVLTF
DNA: TGTGCCAGCAGTTTCGACAGACATGGGGCCAACGTCCTGACTTTC

size: -
length: 16
J: TRBJ2-3
D: TRBD2
V: TRBV10-1
CDR3: CASSGRTSGKTDTQYF
DNA: TGCGCCAGCAGTGGAAGGACTAGCGGGAAGACAGATACGCAGTATTTT

size: -
length: 14
J: TRBJ1-3
D: -
V: TRBV29-1
CDR3: CSVDTGFSGNTIYF
DNA: TGCAGCGTTGACACCGGGTTTTCTGGAAACACCATATATTTT

size: -
length: 15
J: TRBJ2-7
D: TRBD1
V: TRBV6-6
CDR3: CASSYSGTDFPEQYF
DNA: TGTGCCAGCAGTTACTCGGGGACAGACTTTCCCGAGCAGTACTTC

size: few
length: 16
J: TRBJ2-7
D: TRBD1
V: TRBV24-1
CDR3: CATSDPTGTGSYEQYF
DNA: TGTGCCACCAGTGACCCTACCGGGACAGGCTCCTACGAGCAGTACTTC

size: -
length: 13
J: TRBJ2-3
D: -
V: TRBV7-2
CDR3: CASSFDRTDTQYF
DNA: TGTGCCAGCAGTTTCGACAGGACAGATACGCAGTATTTT

size: -
length: 13
J: TRBJ2-7
D: -
V: TRBV19
CDR3: CASSPQGSYEQYF
DNA: TGTGCCAGTAGTCCCCAGGGTTCCTACGAGCAGTACTTC

size: -
length: 15
J: TRBJ2-1
D: TRBD1
V: TRBV27
CDR3: CASSSGTGPYNEQFF
DNA: TGTGCCAGCAGTTCTGGGACAGGGCCCTACAATGAGCAGTTCTTC